The source of this TCR beta chain is a study of blood T cell repertoires in COVID-19. Overall study: The United States, Italy and Spain were the sources of the acute and convalescent COVID-19 samples. The analysed material was cDNA or gDNA that came from T cells, B-cell-depleted T cells, or PBMCs.

In the authors' methods: Estimation of nucleated cell counts relied on the amplification of reference gene primers. Data came from immunoSEQ multiplex PCR; TCRdb stores just in-frame clones and leaves some out. V and J calls and clone size are as listed in that table; D and trimming were resolved from the DNA. This sample has approximately 160,000 clones; about 86% occur once, and the top ten carry roughly 4%. CDR1 KGHSH and CDR2 LQKENI come from the germline V gene. This CDR3 is 16 amino acids long. The junction had 9 bases not matched to a gene; V was cut back by 4 bases and J by 3 bases. V usage is TRBV18 and J usage is TRBJ2-1; 7 bases are shared with TRBD2. This sequence was found in a woman between 65 and 79 years old with acute or convalescent COVID-19. The sequenced material came from peripheral blood. The CDR3 reads CASSRGSGIVYNEQFF. CDR3 coding DNA: TGTGCCAGCTCACGGGGGAGCGGGATTGTCTACAATGAGCAGTTCTTC.